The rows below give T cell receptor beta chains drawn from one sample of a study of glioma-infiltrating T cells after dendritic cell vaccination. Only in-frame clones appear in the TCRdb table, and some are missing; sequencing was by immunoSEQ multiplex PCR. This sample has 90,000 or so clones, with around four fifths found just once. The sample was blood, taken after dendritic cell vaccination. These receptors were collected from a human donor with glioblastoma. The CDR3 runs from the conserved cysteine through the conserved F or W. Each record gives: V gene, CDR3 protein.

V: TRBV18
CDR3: CASSPGAGAPSYNEQFF

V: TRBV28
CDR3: CATAGTSGEQETQYF

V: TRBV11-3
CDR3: CASSLAYDSGPTGELFF

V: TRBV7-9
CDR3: CASSLLSGGQETQYF

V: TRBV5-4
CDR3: CASSLDLGAREDGYTF

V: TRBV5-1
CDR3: CASSLEGRGSTDTQYF

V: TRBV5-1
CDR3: CASLGGWGPGNTEAFF

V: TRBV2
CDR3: CASKSRQYNEQFF

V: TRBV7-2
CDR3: CASSARQGVGNTIYF

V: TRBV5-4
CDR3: CASSLLAGGFSGELFF

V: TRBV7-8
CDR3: CASSFQENTEAFF

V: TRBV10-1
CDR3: CASRPANTGELFF

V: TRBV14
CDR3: CASSDGQGFPQVDTQYF

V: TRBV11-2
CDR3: CASSFRGFDEQFF

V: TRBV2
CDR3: CASSELQGRLGEQYF

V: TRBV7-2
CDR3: CASSLEGKGTGFEQFF

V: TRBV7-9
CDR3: CASSLEEGFGYGYTF

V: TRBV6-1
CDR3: CASSEGTTFRGYTF

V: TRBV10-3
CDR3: CAISEGDRDGNTIYF

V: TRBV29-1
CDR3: CSVEDRSGGDTQYF

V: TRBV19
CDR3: CASTGTGLTEAFF

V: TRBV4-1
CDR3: CASSQGKLRGNTEAFF

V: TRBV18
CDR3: CASSPPARFHGYTF

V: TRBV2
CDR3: CASSGLTWQFF

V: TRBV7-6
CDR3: CASSLEGGRSYTF

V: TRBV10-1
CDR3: CASSESSGRTGGELFF

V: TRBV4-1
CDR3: CASSQELGRGRETQYF

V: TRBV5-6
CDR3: CASSRDRGPGGEQFF

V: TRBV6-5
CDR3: CASRSGTGNEQYF

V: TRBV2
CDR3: CASSGQGLNQPQHF

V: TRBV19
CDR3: CASTLGQLNSGNTIYF

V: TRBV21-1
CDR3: CASSKNRGRKETQYF

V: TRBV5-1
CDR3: CASSWLPGWNTGELFF

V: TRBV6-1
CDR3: CASSVKEGPEQYF

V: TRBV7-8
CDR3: CASSPRLAGGEDTQYF

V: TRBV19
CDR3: CASTVTGGPEAFF

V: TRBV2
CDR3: CASSAQGQGKYGYTF

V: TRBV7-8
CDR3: CASSLTGEDNQPQHF

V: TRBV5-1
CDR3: CASNSPGGTEAFF

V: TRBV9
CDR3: CASSPRQSRGNTEAFF

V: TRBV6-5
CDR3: CASSSLTDLAKNIQYF

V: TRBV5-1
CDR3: CASSLARDSSLYTQYF

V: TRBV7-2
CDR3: CASSLVGTNSYNEQFF

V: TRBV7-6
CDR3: CASSLVFQETQYF

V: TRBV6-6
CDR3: CASSRQGNTGELFF

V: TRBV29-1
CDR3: CSVGLIGGEQYF

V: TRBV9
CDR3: CASSVDAGLRETQYF

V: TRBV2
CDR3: CASSYRGSSYTF

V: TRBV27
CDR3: CASSTGVGANVLTF

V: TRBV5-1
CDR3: CASRMNVGGPLYGYTF

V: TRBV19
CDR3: CASRAYGPWGELFF